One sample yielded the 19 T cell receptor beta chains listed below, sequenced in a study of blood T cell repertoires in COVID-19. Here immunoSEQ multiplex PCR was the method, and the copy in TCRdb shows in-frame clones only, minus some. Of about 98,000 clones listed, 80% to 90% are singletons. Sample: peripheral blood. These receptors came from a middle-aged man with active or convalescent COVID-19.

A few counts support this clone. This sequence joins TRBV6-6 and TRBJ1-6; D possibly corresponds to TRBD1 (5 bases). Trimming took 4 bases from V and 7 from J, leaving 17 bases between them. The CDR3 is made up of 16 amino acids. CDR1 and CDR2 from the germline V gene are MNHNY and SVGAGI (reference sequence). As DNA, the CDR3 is TGTGCCAGCAGTTTTCCCCAGGGTATGGACAATTCACCCCTCCACTTT. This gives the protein CASSFPQGMDNSPLHF.

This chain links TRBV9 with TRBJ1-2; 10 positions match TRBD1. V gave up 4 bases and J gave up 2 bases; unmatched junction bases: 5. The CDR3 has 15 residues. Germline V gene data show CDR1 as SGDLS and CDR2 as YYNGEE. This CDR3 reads CASSFRDRGNYGYTF. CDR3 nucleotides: TGTGCCAGCAGCTTCCGGGACAGGGGCAACTATGGCTACACCTTC. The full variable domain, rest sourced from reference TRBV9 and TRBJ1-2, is DSGVTQTPKHLITATGQRVTLRCSPRSGDLSVYWYQQSLDQGLQFLIQYYNGEERAKGNILERFSAQQFPDLHSELNLSSLELGDSALYFCASSFRDRGNYGYTFGSGTRLTVV.

The CDR3 reads CAGKTGGGYGYTF. In DNA form, the CDR3 reads TGTGCCGGTAAAACAGGGGGCGGGTATGGCTACACCTTC. The V call is TRBV6-5, the J call TRBJ1-2, with 9 bases fitting TRBD1. The CDR3 runs to 13 residues. Per the germline V gene, CDR1 is MNHEY and CDR2 is SVGAGI. Trimming took 11 bases from V and 5 from J; bases not matched to a gene: 9.

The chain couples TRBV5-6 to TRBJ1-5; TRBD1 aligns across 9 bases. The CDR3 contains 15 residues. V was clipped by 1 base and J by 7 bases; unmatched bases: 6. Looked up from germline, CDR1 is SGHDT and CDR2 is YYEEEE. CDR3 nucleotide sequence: TGTGCCAGCAGCTTGAAACAGGGGGCTAACCAGCCCCAGCATTTT. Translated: CASSLKQGANQPQHF.

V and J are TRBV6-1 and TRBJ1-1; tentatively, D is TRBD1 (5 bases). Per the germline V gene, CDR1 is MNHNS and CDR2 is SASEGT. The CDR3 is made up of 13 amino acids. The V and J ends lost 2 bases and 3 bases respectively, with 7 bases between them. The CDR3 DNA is TGTGCCAGCAGTGAACGCAGGGACACTGAAGCTTTCTTT. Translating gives CASSERRDTEAFF.

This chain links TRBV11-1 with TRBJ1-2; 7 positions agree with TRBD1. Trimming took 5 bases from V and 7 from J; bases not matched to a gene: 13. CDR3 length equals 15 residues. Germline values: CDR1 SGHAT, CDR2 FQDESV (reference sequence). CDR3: CASSLRTGELVGYTF. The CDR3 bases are TGTGCCAGCAGCCTAAGGACAGGAGAGTTGGTTGGCTACACCTTC.

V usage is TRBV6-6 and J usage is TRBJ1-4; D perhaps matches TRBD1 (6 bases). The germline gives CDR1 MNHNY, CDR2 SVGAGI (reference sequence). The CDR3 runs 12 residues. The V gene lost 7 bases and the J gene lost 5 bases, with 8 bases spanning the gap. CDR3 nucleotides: TGTGCCAGCACGGGGGGCAATGAAAAACTGTTTTTT. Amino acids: CASTGGNEKLFF.

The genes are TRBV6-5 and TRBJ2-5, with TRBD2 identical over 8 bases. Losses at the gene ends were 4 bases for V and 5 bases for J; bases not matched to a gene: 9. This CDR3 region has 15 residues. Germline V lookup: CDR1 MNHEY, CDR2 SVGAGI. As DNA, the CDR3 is TGTGCCAGCAGTTCCCTGTCGGGGGGGCATGAGACCCAGTACTTC. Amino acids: CASSSLSGGHETQYF.

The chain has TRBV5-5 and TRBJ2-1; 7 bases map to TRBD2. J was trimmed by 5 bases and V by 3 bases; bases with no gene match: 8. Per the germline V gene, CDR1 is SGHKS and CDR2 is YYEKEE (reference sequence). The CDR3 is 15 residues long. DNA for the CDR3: TGTGCCAGCAGCTCACTAGCGCGCCGGGACAATGAGCAGTTCTTC. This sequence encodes CASSSLARRDNEQFF.

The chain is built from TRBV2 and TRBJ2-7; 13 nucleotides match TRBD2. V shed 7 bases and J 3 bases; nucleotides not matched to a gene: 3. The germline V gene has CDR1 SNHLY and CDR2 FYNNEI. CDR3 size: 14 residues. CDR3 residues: CASTGTSGVYEQYF. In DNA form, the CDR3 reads TGTGCCAGCACCGGGACTAGCGGGGTCTACGAGCAGTACTTC.

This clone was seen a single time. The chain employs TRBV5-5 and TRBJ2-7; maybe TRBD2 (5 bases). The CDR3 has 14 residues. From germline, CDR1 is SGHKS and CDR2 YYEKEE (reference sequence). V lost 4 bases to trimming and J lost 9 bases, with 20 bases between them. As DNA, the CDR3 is TGTGCCAGCAGCGGAGGCCGACTCGAAGGAGGGCAGTACTTC. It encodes CASSGGRLEGGQYF. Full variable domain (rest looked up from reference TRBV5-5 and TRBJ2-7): DAGVTQSPTHLIKTRGQQVTLRCSPISGHKSVSWYQQVLGQGPQFIFQYYEKEERGRGNFPDRFSARQFPNYSSELNVNALLLGDSALYLCASSGGRLEGGQYFGPGTRLTVT.

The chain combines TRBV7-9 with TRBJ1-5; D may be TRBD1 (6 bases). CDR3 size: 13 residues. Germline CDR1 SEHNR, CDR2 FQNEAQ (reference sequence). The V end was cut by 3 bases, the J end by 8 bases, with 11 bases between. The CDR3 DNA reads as TGTGCCAGCAGCTTTGGGGGCGATGAGCCCCAGCATTTT. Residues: CASSFGGDEPQHF.

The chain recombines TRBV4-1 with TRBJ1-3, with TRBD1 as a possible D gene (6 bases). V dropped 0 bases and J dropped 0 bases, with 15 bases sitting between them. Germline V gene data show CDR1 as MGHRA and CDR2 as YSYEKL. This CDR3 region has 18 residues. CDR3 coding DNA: TGCGCCAGCAGCCAAGAAGGGCCGGGACACCCCTCTGGAAACACCATATATTTT. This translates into CASSQEGPGHPSGNTIYF.

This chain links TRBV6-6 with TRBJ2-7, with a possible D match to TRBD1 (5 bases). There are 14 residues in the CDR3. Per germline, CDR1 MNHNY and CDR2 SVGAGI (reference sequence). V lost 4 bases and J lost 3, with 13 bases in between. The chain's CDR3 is CASSSWEGDYEQYF. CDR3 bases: TGTGCCAGCAGTTCCTGGGAAGGGGACTACGAGCAGTACTTC.

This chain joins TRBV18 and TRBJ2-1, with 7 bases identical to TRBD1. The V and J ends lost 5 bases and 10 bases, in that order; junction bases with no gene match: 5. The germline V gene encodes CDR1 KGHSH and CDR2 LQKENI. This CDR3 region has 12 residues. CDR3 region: CASSSAGGEQFF. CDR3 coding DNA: TGTGCCAGCTCATCCGCAGGGGGAGAGCAGTTCTTC.

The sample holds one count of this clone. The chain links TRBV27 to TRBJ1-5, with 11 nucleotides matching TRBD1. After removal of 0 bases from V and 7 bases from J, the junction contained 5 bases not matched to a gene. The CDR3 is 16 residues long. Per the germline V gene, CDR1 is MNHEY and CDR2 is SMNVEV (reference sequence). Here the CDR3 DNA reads TGTGCCAGCAGTTTATCCGCCGGGACAGGGGGACAGCCCCAGCATTTT. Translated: CASSLSAGTGGQPQHF.

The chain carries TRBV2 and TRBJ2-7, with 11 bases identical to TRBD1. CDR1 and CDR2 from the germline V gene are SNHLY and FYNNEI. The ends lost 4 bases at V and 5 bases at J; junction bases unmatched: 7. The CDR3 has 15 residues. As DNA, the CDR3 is TGTGCCAGCAGTGCCACCGGGACAGGGGGGAACGAGCAGTACTTC. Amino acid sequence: CASSATGTGGNEQYF.

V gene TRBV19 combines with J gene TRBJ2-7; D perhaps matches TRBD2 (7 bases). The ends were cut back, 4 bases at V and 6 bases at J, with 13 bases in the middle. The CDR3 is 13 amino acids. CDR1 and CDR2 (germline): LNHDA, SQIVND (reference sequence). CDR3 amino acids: CASSNRGASEQYF. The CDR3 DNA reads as TGTGCCAGTAGTAACCGGGGGGCGAGCGAGCAGTACTTC.

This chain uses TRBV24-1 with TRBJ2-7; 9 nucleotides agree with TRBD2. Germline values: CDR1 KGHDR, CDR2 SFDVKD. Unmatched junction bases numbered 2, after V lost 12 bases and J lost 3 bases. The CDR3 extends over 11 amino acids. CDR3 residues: CAPRGGYEQYF. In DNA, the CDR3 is TGTGCCCCGCGGGGGGGCTACGAGCAGTACTTC.